This passage covers 23 T cell receptor beta chains from one sample sequenced in a study of monozygotic twins with inflammatory bowel disease (dated by TCRdb to about 2019). Preparation of the library involved 5' RACE. The sequencer listed for this sample is Illumina HiSeq 2500. Once TCRdb had reprocessed the reads, it stored one entry per CDR3 protein sequence and supplied no DNA. The table for this sample shows about 160,000 distinct CDR3 sequences. The leading ten clones occupy over 2.5% of the sample. Sequences were obtained from blood. Every receptor here comes from a human donor with ulcerative colitis or Crohn's disease, or a healthy co-twin of an affected twin (not recorded which).

V is TRBV4-1 and J is TRBJ1-2; the D call of TRBD1 rests on TCRdb alone, since no DNA is present to check it. The CDR3 spans 15 residues. CDR1 and CDR2 from the germline V gene are MGHRA and YSYEKL. The CDR3 protein is CASSPPDRPNFGYTF.

The rearrangement links TRBV4-1 to TRBJ2-3; with no DNA, the TCRdb D assignment of TRBD2 cannot be verified. CDR3 length: 17 amino acids. Germline CDR1 MGHRA, CDR2 YSYEKL. CDR3 region: CASSQEFTTSVTDTQYF.

The genes are TRBV5-1 and TRBJ1-1; TCRdb lists TRBD1, though no DNA is available to test this call. Germline CDR1 is SGHRS and CDR2 is YFSETQ. CDR3 size: 14 residues. The CDR3 sequence is CASSQQGMNTEAFF.

The chain combines TRBV28 with TRBJ2-1. This CDR3 contains 13 residues. In germline, CDR1 is MDHEN, CDR2 SYDVKM. The CDR3 is CASSFRLRHEQFF.

This chain joins TRBV10-3 and TRBJ1-5; TCRdb picks TRBD1, but there is no DNA to check that call. Germline V gives CDR1 ENHRY, CDR2 SYGVKD. The CDR3 contains 17 residues. This CDR3 reads CAISAGTGSSSNQPQHF.

The chain recombines TRBV6-5 with TRBJ2-1; absent DNA, TCRdb's TRBD2 call cannot be checked. Germline lookup yields CDR1 MNHEY and CDR2 SVGAGI. This CDR3 has 15 residues. The CDR3 protein is CASSYLAGGPNEQFF.

CDR3 sequence: CASSQGQGAAPYGYTF. J is TRBJ1-2 and V is TRBV5-1; TCRdb outputs TRBD1, but without DNA this stays unchecked. The CDR3 is 16 residues long. Germline CDR1 is SGHRS and CDR2 is YFSETQ.

The genes are TRBV10-3 and TRBJ1-2; TCRdb proposes TRBD1, but this gene call is untestable without DNA. The CDR3 spans 14 residues. Germline V gene lookup returns CDR1 ENHRY and CDR2 SYGVKD. The CDR3 protein is CASFSPDRNYGYTF.

V and J are TRBV11-2 and TRBJ2-1. There are 13 residues in the CDR3. Germline CDR1 is SGHAT and CDR2 is FQNNGV. The CDR3: CASSRAESEPQFF.

The chain couples TRBV19 to TRBJ1-2; lacking DNA, the TRBD1 call made by TCRdb goes unchecked. Germline V CDR1 and CDR2: LNHDA, SQIVND (reference sequence). The CDR3 extends over 17 amino acids. CDR3: CASSIRGDRGWHYGYTF.

V usage is TRBV6-5 and J usage is TRBJ2-3; TCRdb outputs TRBD1, but without DNA this stays unchecked. The length of the CDR3 is 14 residues. Germline V CDR1 and CDR2: MNHEY, SVGAGI. The CDR3 protein is CASSYTGFADTQYF.

The chain carries TRBV19 and TRBJ2-5; without DNA, the TCRdb call of TRBD2 cannot be checked. The germline V gene has CDR1 LNHDA and CDR2 SQIVND (reference sequence). The CDR3 covers 15 residues. CDR3 region: CASSPRPQRGETQYF.

This sequence joins TRBV5-8 and TRBJ2-5; without DNA, the TCRdb call of TRBD2 cannot be checked. Germline CDR1 is SGHTS and CDR2 is YDEGEE. CDR3 length: 16 amino acids. This chain's CDR3 is CASSLRTSGSLETQYF.

The chain has TRBV5-1 and TRBJ2-7. Germline V gene sequence: CDR1 SGHRS, CDR2 YFSETQ. CDR3 length equals 14 residues. CDR3 sequence reads: CASSSRAGTYEQYF.

V usage is TRBV5-4 and J usage is TRBJ2-1; the D call from TCRdb, TRBD2, cannot be confirmed without DNA. CDR3 size: 17 residues. Germline CDR1 is SGHNT and CDR2 is YYREEE (reference sequence). CDR3 loop: CASSLGLAGGRYNEQFF.

The chain joins TRBV20-1 to TRBJ2-7. From germline, CDR1 is DFQATT and CDR2 SNEGSKA (reference sequence). The CDR3 totals 12 residues. CDR3 residues: CSAIPTVYEQYF.

V is TRBV5-1 and J is TRBJ2-1. CDR3 length equals 13 residues. Germline assignment: CDR1 SGHRS and CDR2 YFSETQ. This CDR3 reads CASSYRENNEQFF.

This sequence joins TRBV4-1 and TRBJ1-2; TCRdb lists TRBD1, though no DNA is available to test this call. This CDR3 has 15 amino acids. CDR1 and CDR2 from the germline V gene are MGHRA and YSYEKL. The CDR3 protein is CVSSPPDRPNYGYTF.

This chain links TRBV7-9 with TRBJ2-3; TCRdb outputs TRBD1, but without DNA this stays unchecked. The CDR3 consists of 14 residues. Per the germline V gene, CDR1 is SEHNR and CDR2 is FQNEAQ (reference sequence). The CDR3 reads CASSFSGPRNTQYF.

The chain has TRBV25-1 and TRBJ2-5; TCRdb's assignment of TRBD1 cannot be checked, as there is no DNA. The CDR3 loop spans 14 amino acids. Looked up from germline, CDR1 is MGHDK and CDR2 is SYGVNS. Here the CDR3 reads CASGRDITQETQYF.

This chain links TRBV20-1 with TRBJ1-1; TCRdb designates TRBD1, a call that cannot be tested without DNA. The CDR3 extends over 15 amino acids. Germline CDR1 and CDR2: DFQATT and SNEGSKA (reference sequence). This CDR3 is CSARAGAEMNTEAFF.

The V and J genes are TRBV6-1 and TRBJ2-3; the D call from TCRdb, TRBD1, cannot be confirmed without DNA. The germline V gene encodes CDR1 MNHNS and CDR2 SASEGT. The CDR3 is 15 residues long. CDR3 loop: CATAPPSTSTDTQYF.

The chain uses TRBV14 and TRBJ2-7; TCRdb's D call, TRBD1, is unchecked because there is no DNA. The CDR3 loop spans 15 amino acids. The germline CDR1 and CDR2 sequences are SGHDN and FVKESK. CDR3 region: CASSLLDRDTYEQYF.